Included here is one T cell receptor (beta chain) sequence, with context. What it recognizes is unknown. The protocol was immunoSEQ multiplex PCR, while the TCRdb copy is restricted to in-frame clones and leaves out a portion. Of 12,000 or so clones listed, approximately 93% were seen once; the top ten hold 3% to 3.5%. This entry is derived from a study of graft-versus-host responses after intestinal transplantation. Noted time point: postoperative day 105 after intestinal transplantation (dayNNNN = postoperative day). The CDR3 is 16 residues long. Germline values: CDR1 SQVTM, CDR2 ANQGSEA. V was clipped by 4 bases and J by 4 bases; unmatched bases: 10. General study points: In recipient marrow, GvH clones were found, and some appeared first in ileum or blood.

This chain uses TRBV29-1 with TRBJ1-2; 12 nucleotides align to TRBD1. The receptor's source is a human patient who received an intestinal transplant, so some T cells may come from the graft donor. Sequences were derived from PBMCs, sampled 105 days after intestinal transplantation. The CDR3 DNA sequence: TGCAGCGTTGCTCCGGGACAGGGGGCTGTCGGCTATGGCTACACCTTC. The encoded protein is CSVAPGQGAVGYGYTF.